The 24 T cell receptor beta chains given below trace back to one sample, sequenced in a study of human T cells and chemical hapten exposure. TCRdb re-called the RACE reads with MiXCR, one entry per CDR3 protein. This table has roughly 100,000 distinct CDR3 sequences, around 35% appearing once. The sample's time point: patch test 3, about 24 weeks after DPC sensitization. Documented treatment: therapeutic diphenylcyclopropenone sensitization with weekly scalp DPC. The source was whole blood, collected in connection with sensitization to the hapten diphenylcyclopropenone (DPC). Source of these receptors: a man between 35 and 55 years old with alopecia areata. Some clones in this sample may be carry-over from other donors' samples.

This clonotype has only a few counts. V and J are TRBV4-2 and TRBJ1-3; 9 nucleotides match TRBD1. The V and J ends lost 1 base and 7 bases, in that order; junction bases with no gene match: 11. Germline loops: CDR1 LGHNA, CDR2 YNFKEQ. This CDR3 spans 17 amino acids. The CDR3 nucleotides read TGTGCCAGCAGCCAAGTCGGGTTCGTACAGGGGGCGAACACCATATATTTT. Translation: CASSQVGFVQGANTIYF.

In its sample, this clonotype was seen a few times. V gene TRBV12-3 or TRBV12-4 combines with J gene TRBJ1-5; TRBD1 might be the D (5 bases). This CDR3 spans 15 amino acids. With 2 bases removed from V and 0 bases from J, the gap between germline ends came to 8 bases. The CDR3 bases are TGTGCCAGCAGTTTATTGGGGGATAGCAATCAGCCCCAGCATTTT. The encoded protein is CASSLLGDSNQPQHF.

The V and J genes are TRBV9 and TRBJ2-2; 7 bases are shared with TRBD2. This CDR3 has 13 residues. With V trimmed by 7 bases and J by 5 bases, 5 bases remained unmatched. Germline loops: CDR1 SGDLS, CDR2 YYNGEE. CDR3 DNA: TGTGCCAGCTCTAGCGGAGTTACCGGGGAGCTGTTTTTT. Its translation is CASSSGVTGELFF.

The chain has TRBV6-1 and TRBJ1-5; 8 bases align to TRBD1. This CDR3 spans 15 amino acids. Germline V gene lookup returns CDR1 MNHNS and CDR2 SASEGT. Losses at the gene ends were 3 bases for V and 6 bases for J; bases not matched to a gene: 7. As DNA, the CDR3 is TGTGCCAGCAGTGAGACGGACAGGGAAATTCAGCCCCAGCATTTT. Translation: CASSETDREIQPQHF.

The V and J genes are TRBV6-5 and TRBJ2-3, with 9 bases matching TRBD2. Germline loops: CDR1 MNHEY, CDR2 SVGAGI. V was clipped by 5 bases and J by 0 bases; unmatched bases: 18. This CDR3 is 20 amino acids long. The CDR3 sequence is CASSALGLGAGGRSTDTQYF. For the CDR3, the DNA is TGTGCCAGCAGTGCTCTCGGTTTGGGAGCGGGAGGCCGTAGCACAGATACGCAGTATTTT.

This clonotype was seen a handful of times. This chain connects TRBV7-2 to TRBJ1-5; tentative D call: TRBD1 (6 bases). V dropped 5 bases and J dropped 2 bases, with 19 bases sitting between them. Germline-derived CDR1 and CDR2 are SGHTA and FQGNSA. The CDR3 sequence is 17 residues long. Here the CDR3 reads CASSQVQGGLGNQPQHF. The DNA of the CDR3 is TGTGCCAGCAGCCAAGTACAGGGAGGCTTGGGCAATCAGCCCCAGCATTTT.

This clonotype was picked up a small number of times. The V call is TRBV27, the J call TRBJ2-1; tentative D call: TRBD1 (6 bases). CDR1 and CDR2 (germline): MNHEY, SMNVEV (reference sequence). The germline V and J ends were trimmed by 2 bases and 2 bases, with 10 bases remaining between them. This CDR3 region has 15 residues. In nucleotides, the CDR3 is TGTGCCAGCAGTTTAGAAGGACAGCCCTACAATGAGCAGTTCTTC. Its translation is CASSLEGQPYNEQFF.

This clonotype showed up just a few times. This chain connects TRBV7-2 to TRBJ2-3, with 10 positions matching TRBD2. Germline CDR1 SGHTA, CDR2 FQGNSA. The CDR3 totals 16 residues. With 5 bases clipped from V and 1 base from J, the junction kept 6 bases outside the gene matches. As DNA, the CDR3 is TGTGCCAGCAGCCTAAAGCTAGCGGGAGGCACAGATACGCAGTATTTT. As protein: CASSLKLAGGTDTQYF.

This chain uses TRBV6-2 or TRBV6-3 with TRBJ1-1; TRBD1 matches 8 bases. CDR1 is MNHEY, CDR2 SVGEGT, per germline. This CDR3 region has 17 residues. J gave up 5 bases and V 2 bases, and 13 bases lay outside the gene matches. The CDR3 sequence: CASSYVGQGVTGTEAFF. The CDR3 region has the DNA TGTGCCAGCAGTTACGTAGGACAGGGAGTCACAGGAACTGAAGCTTTCTTT.

This rearrangement joins TRBV20-1 to TRBJ2-7, with a possible D match to TRBD1 (5 bases). CDR1 and CDR2 from the germline V gene are DFQATT and SNEGSKA (reference sequence). CDR3 length: 12 residues. The germline V and J ends were trimmed by 3 bases and 1 base, with 7 bases remaining between them. The CDR3 sequence: CSARGPSYEQYF. CDR3 nucleotide sequence: TGCAGTGCTAGGGGGCCTTCCTACGAGCAGTACTTC.

V usage is TRBV7-6 and J usage is TRBJ2-7; D call uncertain. The CDR3 is 11 residues long. Trimming pared 4 bases from V and 6 bases from J, leaving 7 bases between. Germline loops: CDR1 SGHVS, CDR2 FNYEAQ. The CDR3 DNA reads as TGTGCCAGCAGCTACCTAAGCGAGCAGTACTTC. Its translation: CASSYLSEQYF.

The table lists this clonotype with many counts. The genes are TRBV6-2 or TRBV6-3 and TRBJ2-3; possibly TRBD1 for D (6 bases). The CDR3 is 11 amino acids. V was shortened by 6 bases and J by 12 bases, with 13 bases between the two germline ends. Germline V lookup: CDR1 MNHEY, CDR2 SVGEGT. In DNA, the CDR3 is TGTGCCAGCAGAACACGGGGACACCAGTATTTT. Amino acids: CASRTRGHQYF.

The CDR3 is CASSVGTTDTIYF. The CDR3 bases are TGTGCCAGCAGTGTTGGGACAACCGACACCATATATTTT. This sequence joins TRBV25-1 and TRBJ1-3, with D maybe TRBD1 (6 bases). This CDR3 is built from 13 residues. V was pared by 4 bases and J by 8 bases, with 12 bases between. Germline lookup yields CDR1 MGHDK and CDR2 SYGVNS.

The CDR3 nucleotides are TGTGCCAGCAGCCCTAGCGGGAGCACAGATACGCAGTATTTT. This translates into CASSPSGSTDTQYF. V gene TRBV28 combines with J gene TRBJ2-3; TRBD2 aligns across 8 bases. CDR1 is MDHEN, CDR2 SYDVKM, per germline. Losses at the gene ends were 6 bases for V and 0 bases for J; bases not matched to a gene: 2. The CDR3 extends over 14 amino acids.

The table lists this clonotype with a few counts. The chain links TRBV28 to TRBJ2-7; TRBD1 matches at 9 bases. J was trimmed by 3 bases and V by 5 bases; bases with no gene match: 17. The CDR3 length is 18 residues. Germline V gene data show CDR1 as MDHEN and CDR2 as SYDVKM. The CDR3 coding sequence is TGTGCCAGCAGTCCCGGCCCGGGACAGGGTGGTCTAAACTACGAGCAGTACTTC. This codes for CASSPGPGQGGLNYEQYF.

The gene calls are TRBV7-9 and TRBJ2-2; either TRBD1 or TRBD2 may fit D (7 bases each). The germline V gene encodes CDR1 SEHNR and CDR2 FQNEAQ (reference sequence). The V end was cut by 5 bases, the J end by 6 bases, with 25 bases between. The CDR3 length is 18 residues. The CDR3 loop reads CASSPPPSRGGLAGELFF. The CDR3 DNA follows: TGTGCCAGCAGCCCCCCGCCGTCCAGGGGGGGGCTGGCCGGGGAGCTGTTTTTT.

The J gene is TRBJ2-1, the V gene TRBV6-2 or TRBV6-3, with 10 bases matching TRBD2. The V gene end was trimmed by 5 bases and the J gene end by 7 bases; junction bases not matched to a gene: 8. The germline gives CDR1 MNHEY, CDR2 SVGEGT. The CDR3 spans 15 residues. CDR3 in amino acids: CASSRTLAGENEQFF. CDR3 sequence (DNA): TGTGCCAGCAGTCGTACCCTAGCGGGAGAGAATGAGCAGTTCTTC.

This clonotype has more than one count but fewer than ten. This chain links TRBV3-1 with TRBJ2-3, with D perhaps matching TRBD2 (5 bases). Trimming removed 1 base from V and 4 bases from J, with 9 bases in between. The germline V gene has CDR1 LGHDT and CDR2 YNNKEL (reference sequence). There are 14 residues in the CDR3. The CDR3 DNA follows: TGTGCCAGCAGCCAAGCCGGGGAGCCAGATACGCAGTATTTT. Amino acids: CASSQAGEPDTQYF.

V gene TRBV5-6 combines with J gene TRBJ2-4; D not certain. V was shortened by 1 base and J by 5 bases, with 1 base between the two germline ends. The germline V gene has CDR1 SGHDT and CDR2 YYEEEE. The CDR3 extends over 11 amino acids. This CDR3 is CASSLQNIQYF. CDR3 bases: TGTGCCAGCAGCTTGCAAAACATTCAGTACTTC.

The J gene is TRBJ1-2, the V gene TRBV19, with D possibly being TRBD1 (5 bases). The CDR3 is 14 amino acids. The V gene lost 5 bases and the J gene lost 2 bases, with 12 bases spanning the gap. Per germline, CDR1 LNHDA and CDR2 SQIVND (reference sequence). CDR3: CASSWETANYGYTF. CDR3 nucleotide sequence: TGTGCCAGTAGTTGGGAGACAGCGAACTATGGCTACACCTTC.

This clonotype was detected a few times. This chain connects TRBV29-1 to TRBJ2-7; the D gene is possibly TRBD2 (6 bases). The CDR3 spans 14 residues. Trimming took 3 bases from V and 6 from J, leaving 18 bases between them. Germline V CDR1 and CDR2: SQVTM, ANQGSEA. The CDR3 DNA reads TGCAGCGTTGACTCGTATTGGGACTCCGGCGAGCAGTACTTC. Encoded protein: CSVDSYWDSGEQYF.

The rearrangement uses TRBV11-3 and TRBJ2-5; 8 positions match TRBD1. This CDR3 is built from 16 residues. The J segment lost 4 bases and the V segment lost 5 bases, leaving 12 bases of the junction unmatched. CDR1 SGHNT and CDR2 YENEEA come from the germline V gene. The CDR3: CASSESRDRFGETQYF. In DNA form, the CDR3 reads TGTGCCAGCAGCGAATCTAGGGACAGGTTCGGAGAGACCCAGTACTTC.

The chain links TRBV6-5 to TRBJ1-1; D remains ambiguous. CDR1 is MNHEY and CDR2 is SVGAGI in the germline V gene. Trimming pared 5 bases from V and 1 base from J, leaving 14 bases between. This CDR3 has 15 residues. The CDR3 region is CASSPPQTWNTEAFF. The CDR3 DNA reads as TGTGCCAGCAGTCCACCCCAAACGTGGAACACTGAAGCTTTCTTT.

This clonotype was observed a single time. The chain employs TRBV5-1 and TRBJ2-3; the D is unclear. Germline V gene data show CDR1 as SGHRS and CDR2 as YFSETQ. Trimming left V 3 bases short and J 1 base short, with 6 bases between. The CDR3 is 13 residues long. CDR3 nucleotides: TGCGCCAGCAGCTCTTTGTGCACAGATACGCAGTATTTT. Translating gives CASSSLCTDTQYF.